Following are 24 T cell receptor beta chains from one sample sequenced in a study of shared clonotypes between healthy human individuals. Only in-frame clones appear in the TCRdb table, and some are missing; sequencing was by immunoSEQ multiplex PCR. Here the sample spans millions of clones, approximately 92% being singletons. Source material: naive CD4+ T cells sorted from blood. Sample subset: CD45RA+ positively selected. These receptors were taken from a man between 18 and 29 years old in good health.

The rearrangement uses TRBV10-3 and TRBJ1-6; the match to TRBD1 covers 10 bases. V gave up 8 bases and J gave up 10 bases; unmatched junction bases: 2. The CDR3 has 12 amino acids. Germline V gene lookup returns CDR1 ENHRY and CDR2 SYGVKD. The DNA for the CDR3 is TGTGCCATCGGGACAGGGGTGTCACCCCTCCACTTT. Amino acids: CAIGTGVSPLHF.

V and J are TRBV19 and TRBJ1-5; D possibly corresponds to TRBD1 (6 bases). CDR1 LNHDA and CDR2 SQIVND come from the germline V gene (reference sequence). The CDR3 length is 17 residues. Trimming left V 1 base short and J 9 bases short, with 22 bases between. The CDR3 sequence: CASSIGTVLGAIAPQHF. The CDR3 region has the DNA TGTGCCAGTAGTATAGGGACAGTCCTCGGGGCAATCGCGCCCCAGCATTTT.

This clone has a single count. This rearrangement joins TRBV7-2 to TRBJ1-4, with D tentatively TRBD1 (6 bases). The length of the CDR3 is 14 residues. Germline V gene data show CDR1 as SGHTA and CDR2 as FQGNSA. Trimming removed 4 bases from V and 8 bases from J, with 14 bases in between. CDR3 in amino acids: CASSSGGGGEKLFF. The CDR3 DNA reads TGTGCCAGCAGCTCCGGGGGGGGCGGCGAAAAACTGTTTTTT.

The chain uses TRBV11-2 and TRBJ2-7, with a tentative D call TRBD1 (6 bases). The V and J ends lost 1 base and 4 bases respectively, with 14 bases between them. Germline V CDR1 and CDR2: SGHAT, FQNNGV. This CDR3 has 15 amino acids. The CDR3 sequence is CASSLVDGGGYEQYF. The CDR3 bases are TGTGCCAGCAGCTTAGTGGATGGGGGCGGGTACGAGCAGTACTTC. Variable domain in full (rest from reference TRBV11-2 and TRBJ2-7): EAGVAQSPRYKIIEKRQSVAFWCNPISGHATLYWYQQILGQGPKLLIQFQNNGVVDDSQLPKDRFSAERLKGVDSTLKIQPAKLEDSAVYLCASSLVDGGGYEQYFGPGTRLTVT.

The V gene is TRBV11-1, the J gene TRBJ2-1; no definite D call. Per the germline V gene, CDR1 is SGHAT and CDR2 is FQDESV (reference sequence). Trimming stripped 5 bases from V and 0 bases from J, with 11 bases between. CDR3 length equals 15 residues. This chain's CDR3 is CASSPSLSSYNEQFF. In nucleotides, the CDR3 is TGTGCCAGCAGCCCCTCCCTTAGCTCCTACAATGAGCAGTTCTTC.

This clone was seen just once. The sample holds other DNA sequences that translate to the same CDR3. The DNA of the CDR3 is TGCGCCAGCAGCTTGGGGCGGAACACCGGGGAGCTGTTTTTT. Translation gives CASSLGRNTGELFF. The chain has TRBV5-1 and TRBJ2-2; no clear D. V was cut by 0 bases and J by 1 base, with 4 bases left in between. The germline V gene has CDR1 SGHRS and CDR2 YFSETQ. The CDR3 consists of 14 residues.

The rearrangement uses TRBV10-3 and TRBJ2-1, with 7 bases matching TRBD1. Germline V gene data show CDR1 as ENHRY and CDR2 as SYGVKD. The J segment lost 9 bases and the V segment lost 5 bases, leaving 4 bases of the junction unmatched. CDR3 length: 12 amino acids. DNA for the CDR3: TGTGCCATCAGTTCCGCAGGGGGTGAGCAGTTCTTC. Protein sequence: CAISSAGGEQFF.

This clone was observed once. V usage is TRBV19 and J usage is TRBJ2-1, with TRBD2 matching 12 bases. Germline V lookup: CDR1 LNHDA, CDR2 SQIVND (reference sequence). The CDR3 extends over 19 amino acids. The trim removed 3 bases at V and 5 bases at J, leaving 14 bases unmatched. The CDR3 protein is CASSIYGLAGGPRNNEQFF. In DNA form, the CDR3 reads TGTGCCAGTAGTATTTACGGCCTAGCGGGAGGGCCGAGAAACAATGAGCAGTTCTTC.

This clone was seen a single time. J is TRBJ1-4 and V is TRBV7-2; tentative D call: TRBD1 (5 bases). In germline, CDR1 is SGHTA, CDR2 FQGNSA. The CDR3 loop spans 14 amino acids. V dropped 4 bases and J dropped 5 bases, with 11 bases sitting between them. Written as DNA, the CDR3 is TGTGCCAGCAGCTCGTGGAGGGGAAATGAAAAACTGTTTTTT. Its translation is CASSSWRGNEKLFF.

This clone was recorded once. CDR3 sequence reads: CASSLAVRQNTGELFF. Written as DNA, the CDR3 is TGTGCCAGCAGCTTGGCCGTTAGACAGAACACCGGGGAGCTGTTTTTT. V usage is TRBV5-5 and J usage is TRBJ2-2; D remains unclear. From germline, CDR1 is SGHKS and CDR2 YYEKEE (reference sequence). This CDR3 spans 16 amino acids. The V end was cut by 0 bases, the J end by 1 base, with 10 bases between.

The chain links TRBV15 to TRBJ1-2, with TRBD1 matching 7 bases. There are 13 residues in the CDR3. The germline V gene has CDR1 LNHNV and CDR2 YYDKDF (reference sequence). V was pared by 6 bases and J by 2 bases, with 3 bases of the junction left unmatched. The CDR3 sequence is CATRWTGNYGYTF. The CDR3 DNA is TGTGCCACCAGGTGGACAGGAAACTATGGCTACACCTTC.

This sequence joins TRBV9 and TRBJ2-1; no definite D call. Trimming took off 1 base at V and 0 bases at J, with 8 bases between the two ends. The CDR3 is made up of 15 amino acids. Per the germline V gene, CDR1 is SGDLS and CDR2 is YYNGEE. In DNA form, the CDR3 reads TGTGCCAGCAGCGTACGAGGCGACTCCTACAATGAGCAGTTCTTC. Amino acids: CASSVRGDSYNEQFF.

The chain uses TRBV5-3 and TRBJ1-2, with 7 bases fitting TRBD1. TRBV5-3 is annotated as an ORF whose role is uncertain. CDR3 length: 14 amino acids. J lost 8 bases, V lost 0 bases, and 7 bases had no gene match. CDR3 loop: CARSLGRQGTGYTF. In nucleotides, the CDR3 is TGTGCCAGAAGCTTGGGGAGACAGGGCACCGGCTACACCTTC.

This chain connects TRBV7-2 to TRBJ2-7, with a weak D call TRBD1 (6 bases). V lost 5 bases to trimming and J lost 3 bases, with 11 bases between them. Germline assignment: CDR1 SGHTA and CDR2 FQGNSA. The CDR3 spans 13 residues. The CDR3 is CASSGGAGYEQYF. CDR3 bases: TGTGCCAGCAGCGGGGGCGCAGGCTACGAGCAGTACTTC. The entire variable domain, with the rest obtained from reference TRBV7-2 and TRBJ2-7, is as follows: GAGVSQSPSNKVTEKGKDVELRCDPISGHTALYWYRQSLGQGLEFLIYFQGNSAPDKSGLPSDRFSAERTGGSVSTLTIQRTQQEDSAVYLCASSGGAGYEQYFGPGTRLTVT.

The rearrangement links TRBV10-1 to TRBJ1-1; TRBD1 might be the D (5 bases). From germline, CDR1 is WNHNN and CDR2 SYGVQD (reference sequence). With 5 bases removed from V and 4 bases from J, the gap between germline ends came to 11 bases. The CDR3 extends over 13 amino acids. DNA for the CDR3: TGCGCCAGCAGTATGGGGGTCGGCACTGAAGCTTTCTTT. Translation gives CASSMGVGTEAFF.

The J gene is TRBJ2-6, the V gene TRBV18; D unclear. Germline loops: CDR1 KGHSH, CDR2 LQKENI. V was cut by 3 bases and J by 4 bases, with 13 bases left in between. The CDR3 has 16 amino acids. CDR3: CASSPRQVAGANVLTF. The CDR3 DNA is TGTGCCAGCTCACCCCGCCAGGTGGCAGGGGCCAACGTCCTGACTTTC.

The V gene is TRBV6-1, the J gene TRBJ2-5; possibly TRBD1 for D (6 bases). This CDR3 region has 17 residues. Germline CDR1 MNHNS, CDR2 SASEGT. The V end was cut by 3 bases, the J end by 1 base, with 18 bases between. The CDR3: CASSDDRTKTFQETQYF. DNA of the CDR3: TGTGCCAGCAGTGACGACAGGACCAAGACTTTCCAAGAGACCCAGTACTTC.

For this clone: Other nucleotide sequences in the sample specify the same CDR3. CDR3: CASSFRDRGHEQYF. The CDR3 DNA follows: TGTGCCAGCAGCTTCCGGGACAGGGGACACGAGCAGTACTTC. V is TRBV5-4 and J is TRBJ2-7, with 10 positions matching TRBD1. Germline V lookup: CDR1 SGHNT, CDR2 YYREEE (reference sequence). The J segment lost 5 bases and the V segment lost 2 bases, leaving 4 bases of the junction unmatched. CDR3 length: 14 amino acids.

This chain connects TRBV7-2 to TRBJ2-1; 9 nucleotides line up with TRBD2. V dropped 5 bases and J dropped 3; count of bases not matched to a gene: 8. This CDR3 region has 16 residues. Germline V gene lookup returns CDR1 SGHTA and CDR2 FQGNSA. CDR3: CASSPVAGANYNEQFF. As DNA, the CDR3 is TGTGCCAGCAGCCCCGTAGCGGGAGCTAACTACAATGAGCAGTTCTTC.

In its sample, this clone was seen a few times. The genes are TRBV10-3 and TRBJ1-1; D ambiguous. Trimming removed 6 bases from V and 1 base from J, with 9 bases in between. Germline V CDR1 and CDR2: ENHRY, SYGVKD. The CDR3 length is 13 residues. CDR3 sequence: CAIRDPSNTEAFF. CDR3 nucleotides: TGTGCCATCAGGGACCCCTCGAACACTGAAGCTTTCTTT.

The V call is TRBV19, the J call TRBJ2-5; D call uncertain. Trimming stripped 7 bases from V and 4 bases from J, with 16 bases between. Germline loops: CDR1 LNHDA, CDR2 SQIVND (reference sequence). This CDR3 spans 14 amino acids. The CDR3 here is CASKVDPGTETQYF. The CDR3 region has the DNA TGTGCCAGTAAGGTGGACCCTGGAACAGAGACCCAGTACTTC.

The rearrangement uses TRBV7-2 and TRBJ2-7; D unclear. CDR3 size: 14 residues. Germline-derived CDR1 and CDR2 are SGHTA and FQGNSA. V lost 2 bases, J lost 7 bases, and 15 bases lay in between. The CDR3 protein is CASSLQPLLNEQYF. The CDR3 bases are TGTGCCAGCAGCTTACAGCCCCTTTTGAATGAGCAGTACTTC.

For this clone: Within the sample, other DNA sequences also encode this same CDR3. The V call is TRBV28, the J call TRBJ1-5; D is ambiguous. CDR1 is MDHEN and CDR2 is SYDVKM in the germline V gene. V dropped 1 base and J dropped 7 bases, with 5 bases sitting between them. This CDR3 contains 12 residues. The CDR3 bases are TGTGCCAGCAGTTTATTAGGACAGCCCCAGCATTTT. This codes for CASSLLGQPQHF. Combining the CDR3 with reference TRBV28 and TRBJ1-5 gives the whole variable domain DVKVTQSSRYLVKRTGEKVFLECVQDMDHENMFWYRQDPGLGLRLIYFSYDVKMKEKGDIPEGYSVSREKKERFSLILESASTNQTSMYLCASSLLGQPQHFGDGTRLSIL.

This clone appeared once. The chain carries TRBV6-1 and TRBJ2-7, with D hard to call. CDR1 MNHNS and CDR2 SASEGT come from the germline V gene. This CDR3 is built from 12 residues. Trimming stripped 1 base from V and 0 bases from J, with 1 base between. CDR3 sequence (DNA): TGTGCCAGCAGTGAAGTCTCCTACGAGCAGTACTTC. Protein product: CASSEVSYEQYF.